This record covers a single T cell receptor beta chain. The antigen it recognizes is unknown. No base-level quality is on record; no much larger clone is a single base apart. This entry belongs to a study of tissue T cells after allogeneic stem cell transplantation (dated by TCRdb to between 2021 and 2022). Study-level background: For tissues with multiple samples, a pathologist reviewed H&E sections and gave sequencing priority to samples with histologically apparent lymphocytes. TCR beta repertoires were profiled across many tissues obtained from research autopsies of patients with and without GVHD, as well as in mouse models of GVHD. The human arm was a prospective observational study without blinding or randomization. Study-level results and caveats: For the non-GVHD comparator patients, no blood samples were available. The study did not establish which tissue TCRs were alloreactive or antigen-specific, and some clones may have been host cells that persisted. In both patients and mice, T cells from blood and spleen covered only a limited part of the TCR repertoire found in tissues. Sampling depth was acknowledged as a limitation, and the patient cohort was both small and clinically heterogeneous. Only a few T cell clones appeared in more than one patient, yet motif-based clustering showed tissue-specific repertoire signatures that were shared between patients. Within patients, how anatomically similar tissues were was a major factor shaping TCR repertoire composition, regardless of disease or transplant status.

For this chain, trimming is 5 bases at the V end and 3 bases at the J end, and the number of junction bases without a gene match is 8. From the cysteine up to the phenylalanine, the CDR3 has a length of 15 residues. Only CDR3 DNA remains: 45 bases, in frame from the first base. The CDR1 and CDR2 encoded by the germline V gene are MNHEY and SVGEGT. Library generation was performed with the immunoSEQ multiplex PCR assay. Adaptive Biotechnologies performed TCRbeta CDR3 sequencing at survey depth and reported CDR3 sequences, V/J genes, productive frequency, and template counts. TCR beta CDR3 regions were amplified from genomic DNA instead of RNA. The authors' analysis ran thus. Jensen-Shannon divergence served to quantify pairwise repertoire overlap between tissues, with 0 meaning identical and 1 meaning complete divergence. Tissues were grouped by single-linkage agglomerative hierarchical clustering of pairwise JSD values, and the clustering results were shown as dendrograms. GLIPH2 was run on all patient samples with simulation_depth 1000, kmer_min_depth 3, cdr3_length_cutoff 8, keeping groups with more than two unique CDR3s. A standardized tissue-overlap score extrapolated Jaccard GLIPH-group overlap across patients to a standard repertoire size of 1000 clones. To look at how diversity was associated with clinical or experimental variables, linear mixed-effect models were used, with tissue treated as a fixed effect and individual treated as a random effect. Entries here come from immuneACCESS through TCRdb and include only in-frame sequences with V and J called. Some clones fail to appear in such tables; in the studies checked, an unresolved V gene covers under half of the shortfall, and the cause of the remainder is unknown. D and trimming were read from the DNA, whereas the V and J calls and clone size are those reported in that table. The sample table records some 4,000 clones; around 63% of these occur just once. The ten biggest clones cover around a quarter of the sample.

This specimen's time point label, per the study, means: human tissue collected at research (rapid) autopsy. For comparison, three non-HCT patients with other cancers were selected retrospectively, each having at least five GI tract samples and no known GI disease at death. After a median post-mortem interval of roughly 9.7 hours, the autopsy tissues collected included GI sites spanning esophagus to rectum, along with liver, skin and lymphoid organs including spleen. Autopsy specimens were bisected, with one portion flash-frozen in liquid nitrogen and the rest formalin-fixed; GI outer muscle layers were removed. To extract genomic DNA from frozen tissues, either the Mag-Bind Blood & Tissue DNA HDQ 96 Kit on a Chemagic 360 or the DNeasy Blood & Tissue Kit was used. Because of concern about red blood cell contamination, the extracted DNA went through further purification with the Genomic DNA Clean & Concentrator-25 kit.

Here the chain combines TRBV6-2 or TRBV6-3 and TRBJ2-5; TRBD2 lines up with 8 middle nucleotides. This TCR was recovered from a male donor aged 60 or older with lung cancer. Specimen: tissue from the ileum, collected at autopsy. Here is the DNA: TGTGCCAGCAGTCCCCAGTATAGCGGGGAAGAGACCCAGTACTTC. It is translated as CASSPQYSGEETQYF.